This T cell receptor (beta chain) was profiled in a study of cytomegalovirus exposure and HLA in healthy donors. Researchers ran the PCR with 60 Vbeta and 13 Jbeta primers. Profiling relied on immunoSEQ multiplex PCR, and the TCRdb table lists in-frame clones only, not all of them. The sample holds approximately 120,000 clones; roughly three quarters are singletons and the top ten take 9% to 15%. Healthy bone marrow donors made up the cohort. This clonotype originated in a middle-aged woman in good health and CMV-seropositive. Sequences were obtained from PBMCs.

CDR3 sequence reads: CASSLGGTDYTDTQYF. For the CDR3, the DNA is TGCGCCAGCAGCTTGGGTGGGACAGACTACACAGATACGCAGTATTTT. The rearrangement links TRBV5-1 to TRBJ2-3, with 7 bases that match TRBD1. Losses at the gene ends were 0 bases for V and 2 bases for J; bases not matched to a gene: 6. This CDR3 has 16 residues. Germline CDR1 and CDR2: SGHRS and YFSETQ.